The rows below give T cell receptor beta chains drawn from one sample of a study of cytomegalovirus exposure and HLA in healthy donors. This table comes from immunoSEQ multiplex PCR, and its TCRdb copy is limited to in-frame clones, with some not included. The top ten clones hold under 4.5% of a sample with under 130,000 clones, around 77% of them seen once. Sequencing was carried out using PBMCs. The receptors were sampled from a man aged 50 to 60 in good health and CMV-seropositive. CDR3s leave out the opening cysteine and the closing phenylalanine or tryptophan. The D gene is left open where the match is weak. Expanded clones are given a class, and other clones once, few, many or no size at all.

cdr3_aa: ASSSGLFEQY
d_call: -
j_call: -
v_call: TRBV5-8
clone_size: -

cdr3_aa: ASRLAGLSYEQY
d_call: -
j_call: TRBJ2-7
v_call: TRBV12-2
clone_size: -

cdr3_aa: ASSSRRGEWSGNTIY
d_call: -
j_call: TRBJ1-3
v_call: TRBV9
clone_size: few

cdr3_aa: ASSLNRGDTQY
d_call: -
j_call: TRBJ2-3
v_call: TRBV11-2
clone_size: -

cdr3_aa: ASSHQTGDFSGANVLT
d_call: -
j_call: TRBJ2-6
v_call: TRBV14
clone_size: -

cdr3_aa: ASSLVSSDSAGYRGQF
d_call: -
j_call: TRBJ2-1
v_call: TRBV5-1
clone_size: -

cdr3_aa: ASSPGTGLYEQY
d_call: TRBD1
j_call: TRBJ2-7
v_call: TRBV14
clone_size: -

cdr3_aa: ASSLGGLAVNTGELF
d_call: TRBD2
j_call: TRBJ2-2
v_call: TRBV5-4
clone_size: -

cdr3_aa: ATRGSLRSEKLF
d_call: -
j_call: TRBJ1-4
v_call: TRBV25-1
clone_size: -

cdr3_aa: SSSPRQDRTYEQY
d_call: -
j_call: TRBJ2-7
v_call: TRBV7-9
clone_size: -

cdr3_aa: ASSLPSGIRETQY
d_call: TRBD2
j_call: TRBJ2-5
v_call: TRBV28
clone_size: -

cdr3_aa: ASSPSGTSPEQY
d_call: -
j_call: TRBJ2-7
v_call: TRBV7-8
clone_size: -

cdr3_aa: ASSQATSGSYEQY
d_call: TRBD2
j_call: TRBJ2-7
v_call: TRBV4-2
clone_size: -

cdr3_aa: ATSRVGAGYVDQPQH
d_call: -
j_call: TRBJ1-5
v_call: TRBV15
clone_size: -

cdr3_aa: SVDGGKGLKGNTIY
d_call: -
j_call: TRBJ1-3
v_call: TRBV29-1
clone_size: -

cdr3_aa: ASRTAPGQSYEQY
d_call: TRBD1
j_call: TRBJ2-7
v_call: TRBV2
clone_size: -

cdr3_aa: ASSIQAYGYT
d_call: -
j_call: TRBJ1-2
v_call: TRBV19
clone_size: -

cdr3_aa: ASSQVQGVLDIQY
d_call: TRBD1
j_call: TRBJ2-4
v_call: TRBV4-1
clone_size: few

cdr3_aa: ASRPLREGTQY
d_call: -
j_call: TRBJ2-3
v_call: TRBV28
clone_size: -

cdr3_aa: ASSPGTGGTEAF
d_call: -
j_call: TRBJ1-1
v_call: TRBV18
clone_size: -

cdr3_aa: AWSPGAYNSPLH
d_call: -
j_call: TRBJ1-6
v_call: TRBV30
clone_size: -

cdr3_aa: ASMGFNEQF
d_call: -
j_call: TRBJ2-1
v_call: TRBV5-4
clone_size: -

cdr3_aa: ASSFQGRAEEQY
d_call: -
j_call: TRBJ2-7
v_call: TRBV6-6
clone_size: -

cdr3_aa: ASSESVAFSYEQY
d_call: -
j_call: TRBJ2-7
v_call: TRBV6-1
clone_size: -

cdr3_aa: ASSPQESYEQY
d_call: -
j_call: TRBJ2-7
v_call: TRBV6-5
clone_size: few

cdr3_aa: ASRDTGAYNEQF
d_call: -
j_call: TRBJ2-1
v_call: TRBV25-1
clone_size: -

cdr3_aa: ASSLVTGYQETQY
d_call: -
j_call: TRBJ2-5
v_call: TRBV5-6
clone_size: -